These 8 T cell receptor beta chains were all obtained from the same sample, sequenced in a study of blood T cell repertoires in COVID-19. Assay used: immunoSEQ multiplex PCR; TCRdb lists only in-frame clones, some missing. The sample shows approximately 84,000 clones, 83% of them seen only once. Sequenced: peripheral blood. The receptors come from a woman aged 80 or over with acute or convalescent COVID-19.

A single count supports this clone. This rearrangement joins TRBV5-4 to TRBJ1-1; weak D call: TRBD1 (6 bases). The CDR3 has 14 residues. From germline, CDR1 is SGHNT and CDR2 YYREEE (reference sequence). V lost 5 bases and J 8 bases, leaving 19 bases between the germline ends. The CDR3 spells CASRLGLQGPEAFF. CDR3 in DNA: TGTGCCAGCAGGTTAGGCCTACAGGGCCCAGAAGCTTTCTTT.

The chain is built from TRBV24-1 and TRBJ2-1; no reliable D call. Per germline, CDR1 KGHDR and CDR2 SFDVKD. Trimming took 4 bases from V and 4 from J, leaving 7 bases between them. The CDR3 totals 13 residues. CDR3 protein: CATSDQTYNEQFF. DNA for the CDR3: TGTGCCACCAGTGACCAAACATACAATGAGCAGTTCTTC.

The chain joins TRBV5-1 to TRBJ2-7, with 9 bases aligning to TRBD2. CDR3 length equals 14 residues. The ends lost 4 bases at V and 5 bases at J; junction bases unmatched: 7. The germline CDR1 and CDR2 sequences are SGHRS and YFSETQ. DNA for the CDR3: TGCGCCAGCAGCCTTGATAGCGGGAGAGACGAGCAGTACTTC. It specifies CASSLDSGRDEQYF. Combining the CDR3 with reference TRBV5-1 and TRBJ2-7 gives the whole variable domain KAGVTQTPRYLIKTRGQQVTLSCSPISGHRSVSWYQQTPGQGLQFLFEYFSETQRNKGNFPGRFSGRQFSNSRSEMNVSTLELGDSALYLCASSLDSGRDEQYFGPGTRLTVT.

This chain connects TRBV5-1 to TRBJ2-1; D perhaps matches TRBD2 (5 bases). Germline V CDR1 and CDR2: SGHRS, YFSETQ. The V end was cut by 5 bases, the J end by 7 bases, with 16 bases between. The CDR3 covers 14 residues. The CDR3 here is CASSISARGNEQFF. Written as DNA, the CDR3 is TGCGCCAGCAGTATTAGCGCAAGAGGGAATGAGCAGTTCTTC.

The rearrangement links TRBV5-4 to TRBJ2-7; 7 bases map to TRBD2. The junction had 9 bases not matched to a gene; V was cut back by 4 bases and J by 2 bases. Looked up from germline, CDR1 is SGHNT and CDR2 is YYREEE (reference sequence). The CDR3 contains 15 residues. In DNA form, the CDR3 reads TGTGCCAGCAGCCCCGGACTAAGCGGGACCTACGAGCAGTACTTC. Encoded protein: CASSPGLSGTYEQYF.

CDR3 sequence (DNA): TGTGCCACCAGTGATTCGAGGCGGGGGGGCACTGAAGCTTTCTTT. This encodes CATSDSRRGGTEAFF. The chain has TRBV24-1 and TRBJ1-1; a weak D match, TRBD1 (5 bases). Deletions cut 2 bases from V and 4 bases from J, with 13 bases between. Germline V CDR1 and CDR2: KGHDR, SFDVKD. This CDR3 is 15 amino acids long.

V and J are TRBV6-2 or TRBV6-3 and TRBJ2-3; 7 bases are a match to TRBD2. V lost 5 bases and J lost 2; bases outside the gene matches: 16. The CDR3 contains 18 residues. Per germline, CDR1 MNHEY and CDR2 SVGEGT. CDR3 sequence: CASSGVPSAGSLTDTQYF. Here the CDR3 DNA reads TGTGCCAGCAGTGGGGTTCCCTCAGCGGGATCCCTCACAGATACGCAGTATTTT.

The DNA of the CDR3 is TGTGCCAGCAGTTCCGCGGGTTCCTACGAGCAGTACTTC. Protein: CASSSAGSYEQYF. The V call is TRBV6-6, the J call TRBJ2-7; D might be TRBD2 (5 bases). V lost 4 bases to trimming and J lost 1 base, with 8 bases between them. This CDR3 contains 13 residues. Germline CDR1 reads MNHNY; CDR2 reads SVGAGI (reference sequence).